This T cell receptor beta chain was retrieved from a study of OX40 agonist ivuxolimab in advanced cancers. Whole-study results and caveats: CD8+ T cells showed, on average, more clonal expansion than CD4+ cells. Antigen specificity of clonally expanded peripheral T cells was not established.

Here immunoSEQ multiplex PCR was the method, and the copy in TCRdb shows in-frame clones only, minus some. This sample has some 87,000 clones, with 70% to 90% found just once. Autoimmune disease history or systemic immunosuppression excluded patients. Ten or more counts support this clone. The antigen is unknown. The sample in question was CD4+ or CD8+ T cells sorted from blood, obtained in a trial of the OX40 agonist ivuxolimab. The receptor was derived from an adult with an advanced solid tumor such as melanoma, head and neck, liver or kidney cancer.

The DNA of the CDR3 is TGCGCCAGCAGCCCCGAAGGGGGGGCGACGGGCTACACCTTC. Encoded protein: CASSPEGGATGYTF. The J gene is TRBJ1-2, the V gene TRBV5-1; perhaps TRBD1 as D (6 bases). The CDR3 runs 14 residues. The germline CDR1 and CDR2 sequences are SGHRS and YFSETQ. V shed 4 bases and J shed 8 bases, with 18 bases lying between them.